The clone carrying this T cell receptor (beta chain) was detected only a few times. Antigen: not known. These data come from a study of beta chain features in type 1 diabetes. Looking at the study overall: There was similarity between patients and healthy donors in age, gender and cell yields. Whole-study results and caveats: It was possible that PCR favored shorter templates, equally so in patients and controls. Researchers cautioned that cDNA sequencing could over-represent cells with high TCR expression. Shorter TCRB CDR3s, moderately but significantly so, marked every one of the four CD4+ subsets in Type 1 diabetes patients.

The study reverse transcribed the entire isolated RNA, so it sequenced expressed TCRB transcripts. Method: immunoSEQ multiplex PCR; TCRdb's copy keeps in-frame clones and lacks some. This table has roughly 330,000 clones, around an eighth appearing once. The CDR3 has 12 residues. The V and J ends lost 5 bases and 13 bases, in that order; junction bases with no gene match: 7. Germline V gene sequence: CDR1 MNHNY, CDR2 SVGAGI (reference sequence). This chain links TRBV6-6 with TRBJ2-7; the match to TRBD2 covers 11 bases. This clonotype was obtained from a woman under 30 with type 1 diabetes. Material: naive CD4+ T cells from blood. The CDR3 here is CASSVLAGVVYF. For the CDR3, the DNA is TGTGCCAGCAGTGTACTAGCGGGAGTTGTATACTTC.